One and the same sample provided the 2 T cell receptor beta chains below, sequenced in a study of CD8 T cells in ankylosing spondylitis. One entry per CDR3 protein, called by TCRdb with MiXCR from the 5' RACE reads. The sample yields 100,000 to 150,000 distinct CDR3 sequences, 17% seen once. Findings of the study overall: Ankylosing spondylitis blood appeared to carry a characteristic TCR beta motif of several highly homologous variants.

Antigens for these TCRs are unknown. What was sequenced was blood, either unsorted or a sorted T cell fraction (not recorded which). Source of these receptors: a male donor with ankylosing spondylitis.

The CDR3 DNA reads as TGTGCCAGCAGTCCGGGGACTAGCGGGAGTTCAGATACGCAGTATTTT. Translating it yields CASSPGTSGSSDTQYF. The chain uses TRBV27 and TRBJ2-3; 14 bases are a match to TRBD2. This CDR3 has 16 amino acids. Germline-derived CDR1 and CDR2 are MNHEY and SMNVEV (reference sequence). After removal of 5 bases from V and 4 bases from J, the junction contained 5 bases not matched to a gene.

This clonotype was seen a few times. This chain links TRBV6-2 or TRBV6-3 with TRBJ2-1, with TRBD2 matching over 11 bases. The germline gives CDR1 MNHEY, CDR2 SVGEGT. V lost 4 bases, J lost 9 bases, and 2 bases stayed unmatched. The CDR3 has 13 amino acids. Written as DNA, the CDR3 is TGTGCCAGCAGTTCTAGCGGGAGGTCTGAGCAGTTCTTC. This translates into CASSSSGRSEQFF.